A single sample gave rise to the 30 T cell receptor beta chains below, sequenced in a study of control samples from healthy donors and cancer patients. Generated by immunoSEQ multiplex PCR, the TCRdb table keeps only in-frame clones and is missing some. The sample lists 140,000 or so clones, 75% to 95% occurring once. Source material: blood. These receptors came from a man under 40 in good health.

The chain is built from TRBV5-8 and TRBJ2-2; possible D gene TRBD1, 5 bases. Germline V gene lookup returns CDR1 SGHTS and CDR2 YDEGEE. CDR3 length equals 15 residues. Trimming left V 1 base short and J 1 base short, with 8 bases between. CDR3 loop: CASSLSGLNTGELFF. The DNA of the CDR3 is TGTGCCAGCAGCTTGTCAGGGTTGAACACCGGGGAGCTGTTTTTT.

The CDR3 nucleotides are TGCGCCAGCAGCCAAGATGTGCAGGGGATCCCCTACGAGCAGTACTTC. Its translation is CASSQDVQGIPYEQYF. This chain uses TRBV4-1 with TRBJ2-7, with a possible D match to TRBD1 (6 bases). Trimming removed 0 bases from V and 2 bases from J, with 14 bases in between. CDR3 size: 16 residues. From germline, CDR1 is MGHRA and CDR2 YSYEKL.

This chain connects TRBV20-1 to TRBJ1-1; D is unclear. The V and J ends lost 3 bases and 4 bases respectively, with 6 bases between them. The CDR3 totals 11 residues. Germline V gives CDR1 DFQATT, CDR2 SNEGSKA (reference sequence). The CDR3 spells CSASVSTEAFF. CDR3 DNA: TGCAGTGCTAGTGTGAGCACTGAAGCTTTCTTT.

The chain carries TRBV19 and TRBJ1-1; the D gene is possibly TRBD1 (5 bases). The germline V gene encodes CDR1 LNHDA and CDR2 SQIVND (reference sequence). The length of the CDR3 is 15 residues. Trimming left V 3 bases short and J 4 bases short, with 15 bases between. CDR3 nucleotide sequence: TGTGCCAGTAGTATGTTCCCCACAGGTCCCACTGAAGCTTTCTTT. This sequence encodes CASSMFPTGPTEAFF.

The chain couples TRBV19 to TRBJ2-3; 10 nucleotides match TRBD2. Unmatched junction bases numbered 5, after V lost 1 base and J lost 4 bases. There are 16 residues in the CDR3. CDR1 and CDR2 (germline): LNHDA, SQIVND (reference sequence). CDR3 nucleotides: TGTGCCAGTAGTATAGGGACCGGGACTAGCGCAGATACGCAGTATTTT. It yields the protein CASSIGTGTSADTQYF.

The chain joins TRBV6-5 to TRBJ2-7, with TRBD1 matching over 11 bases. Looked up from germline, CDR1 is MNHEY and CDR2 is SVGAGI. The V gene end was trimmed by 8 bases and the J gene end by 2 bases; junction bases not matched to a gene: 5. This CDR3 comprises 14 residues. The CDR3 loop is CASSRDRGAYEQYF. CDR3 sequence (DNA): TGTGCCAGCTCCCGGGACAGGGGGGCCTACGAGCAGTACTTC.

J is TRBJ2-3 and V is TRBV6-4; 8 bases agree with TRBD2. Germline CDR1 and CDR2: MRHNA and SNTAGT. After removal of 5 bases from V and 2 bases from J, the junction contained 6 bases not matched to a gene. The CDR3 is 15 residues long. DNA of the CDR3: TGTGCCAGCAGTCCGTCGGGGGGGCCCACAGATACGCAGTATTTT. Residues: CASSPSGGPTDTQYF.

The J gene is TRBJ2-3, the V gene TRBV9; 10 bases are a match to TRBD2. The CDR3 totals 17 residues. Germline V gene sequence: CDR1 SGDLS, CDR2 YYNGEE. The junction had 9 bases not matched to a gene; V was cut back by 0 bases and J by 5 bases. The CDR3 spells CASSVDPAGGPVDTQYF. The CDR3 DNA follows: TGTGCCAGCAGCGTAGATCCAGCGGGGGGGCCGGTAGATACGCAGTATTTT.

This chain links TRBV6-5 with TRBJ1-1; 7 nucleotides align to TRBD1. The V gene's germline CDR1 is MNHEY and CDR2 SVGAGI. V dropped 6 bases and J dropped 2; count of bases not matched to a gene: 6. The CDR3 extends over 14 amino acids. DNA of the CDR3: TGTGCCAGCAGACTCGGGACAGCCAACACTGAAGCTTTCTTT. Translating it yields CASRLGTANTEAFF.

The rearrangement joins TRBV6-6 to TRBJ1-4; D gene uncertain. This CDR3 has 14 residues. V was cut by 6 bases and J by 5 bases, with 13 bases left in between. The germline CDR1 and CDR2 sequences are MNHNY and SVGAGI (reference sequence). The CDR3 loop reads CASRPAGENEKLFF. In nucleotides, the CDR3 is TGTGCCAGCAGACCCGCCGGGGAGAATGAAAAACTGTTTTTT.

This sequence joins TRBV7-9 and TRBJ1-1, with unresolved D. The length of the CDR3 is 15 residues. The V and J ends lost 1 base and 3 bases respectively, with 12 bases between them. Germline assignment: CDR1 SEHNR and CDR2 FQNEAQ (reference sequence). The chain's CDR3 is CASSLGLNKDTEAFF. CDR3 bases: TGTGCCAGCAGCTTAGGCCTCAACAAGGACACTGAAGCTTTCTTT.

This clone has a count of ten or more. This chain uses TRBV24-1 with TRBJ2-7, with D possibly being TRBD1 (5 bases). The CDR3 loop spans 14 amino acids. CDR1 and CDR2 from the germline V gene are KGHDR and SFDVKD. V lost 2 bases, J lost 3 bases, and 10 bases lay in between. CDR3 nucleotides: TGTGCCACCAGTGATTCAGGCCAGGGCTACGAGCAGTACTTC. It is translated as CATSDSGQGYEQYF.

The chain links TRBV6-5 to TRBJ2-7; D possibly corresponds to TRBD1 (6 bases). Germline CDR1 is MNHEY and CDR2 is SVGAGI. CDR3 size: 12 residues. The V end was cut by 8 bases, the J end by 1 base, with 9 bases between. Here the CDR3 DNA reads TGTGCCAGCGTCGGACAGTCCTACGAGCAGTACTTC. Its protein is CASVGQSYEQYF.

This clone showed up just a few times. The V and J genes are TRBV6-5 and TRBJ1-1; D not resolved. The length of the CDR3 is 13 residues. Germline-derived CDR1 and CDR2 are MNHEY and SVGAGI. Here the CDR3 reads CASRQTVNTEAFF. CDR3 DNA: TGTGCTTCCCGGCAAACAGTGAACACTGAAGCTTTCTTT.

The rearrangement uses TRBV11-2 and TRBJ2-1; 9 nucleotides match TRBD1. After removal of 5 bases from V and 7 bases from J, the junction contained 9 bases not matched to a gene. This CDR3 spans 15 amino acids. Germline V gene lookup returns CDR1 SGHAT and CDR2 FQNNGV. CDR3 amino acids: CASSPRDRDSNEQFF. DNA of the CDR3: TGTGCCAGCAGCCCCCGGGACAGGGACTCGAATGAGCAGTTCTTC.

The gene calls are TRBV7-9 and TRBJ2-1; possibly TRBD2 for D (7 bases). The CDR3 spans 16 residues. The V and J ends lost 2 bases and 5 bases respectively, with 16 bases between them. CDR1 and CDR2 from the germline V gene are SEHNR and FQNEAQ (reference sequence). CDR3 sequence: CASSLRVGGRNNEQFF. As DNA, the CDR3 is TGTGCCAGCAGCTTAAGGGTCGGGGGGCGGAACAATGAGCAGTTCTTC.

V is TRBV9 and J is TRBJ2-2, with a possible D match to TRBD2 (5 bases). Looked up from germline, CDR1 is SGDLS and CDR2 is YYNGEE. Trimming removed 2 bases at V and 7 bases at J, with 6 bases between. The CDR3 sequence is 12 residues long. The CDR3: CASSVGGGELFF. DNA of the CDR3: TGTGCCAGCAGCGTCGGAGGCGGGGAGCTGTTTTTT.

This clone is a singleton in its sample. The gene calls are TRBV10-3 and TRBJ2-1; D unresolved. Looked up from germline, CDR1 is ENHRY and CDR2 is SYGVKD. The CDR3 is 12 residues long. The V gene lost 2 bases and the J gene lost 5 bases, with 4 bases spanning the gap. The CDR3 sequence is CAISENNNEQFF. DNA for the CDR3: TGTGCCATCAGTGAGAATAACAATGAGCAGTTCTTC.

The gene calls are TRBV5-1 and TRBJ2-3; no clear D gene. The CDR3 runs 13 residues. In germline, CDR1 is SGHRS, CDR2 YFSETQ. Trimming removed 3 bases at V and 6 bases at J, with 11 bases between. This CDR3 is CASSSTPRDTQYF. Here the CDR3 DNA reads TGCGCCAGCAGCTCGACCCCTAGGGATACGCAGTATTTT.

This chain uses TRBV7-9 with TRBJ2-3, with D possibly matching TRBD2 (6 bases). CDR3 size: 15 residues. In germline, CDR1 is SEHNR, CDR2 FQNEAQ (reference sequence). Trimming cost V 0 bases and J 6 bases, with 13 bases left between them. CDR3 nucleotides: TGTGCCAGCAGCTTAGCGGAACTAGCCGGGGATACGCAGTATTTT. This gives the protein CASSLAELAGDTQYF.

The J gene is TRBJ1-1, the V gene TRBV7-2, with D uncertain. Germline loops: CDR1 SGHTA, CDR2 FQGNSA. CDR3 length: 14 amino acids. V was shortened by 5 bases and J by 0 bases, with 10 bases between the two germline ends. The CDR3 region is CASSGRGLNTEAFF. For the CDR3, the DNA is TGTGCCAGCAGCGGCCGAGGCCTGAACACTGAAGCTTTCTTT.

The V and J genes are TRBV11-3 and TRBJ2-1, with TRBD2 matching over 7 bases. The CDR3 sequence is 14 residues long. CDR1 is SGHNT, CDR2 YENEEA, per germline. The V and J ends lost 5 bases and 7 bases, in that order; junction bases with no gene match: 8. Here the CDR3 DNA reads TGTGCCAGCAGCACCCCGGGGGGTTGGAATGAGCAGTTCTTC. Translation gives CASSTPGGWNEQFF.

This chain joins TRBV18 and TRBJ1-2, with a tentative D call TRBD1 (6 bases). Germline V gene lookup returns CDR1 KGHSH and CDR2 LQKENI. Trimming took 4 bases from V and 5 from J, leaving 23 bases between them. CDR3 length: 17 amino acids. For the CDR3, the DNA is TGTGCCAGCTCACGACAGGAATGGGAAACCTCCTTTTATGGCTACACCTTC. It specifies CASSRQEWETSFYGYTF. Complete variable domain (other parts from reference TRBV18 and TRBJ1-2): NAGVMQNPRHLVRRRGQEARLRCSPMKGHSHVYWYRQLPEEGLKFMVYLQKENIIDESGMPKERFSAEFPKEGPSILRIQQVVRGDSAAYFCASSRQEWETSFYGYTFGSGTRLTVV.

The chain combines TRBV11-2 with TRBJ2-7; D might be TRBD1 (6 bases). This CDR3 has 14 residues. Germline V gene data show CDR1 as SGHAT and CDR2 as FQNNGV. V lost 7 bases and J 3 bases, leaving 16 bases between the germline ends. CDR3 sequence (DNA): TGTGCCAGCAAGAAGGACAGCGTAAGCTACGAGCAGTACTTC. It is translated as CASKKDSVSYEQYF.

The rearrangement links TRBV5-4 to TRBJ1-2, with D perhaps TRBD1 (6 bases). Germline V CDR1 and CDR2: SGHNT, YYREEE (reference sequence). Trimming cost V 2 bases and J 7 bases, with 21 bases left between them. The length of the CDR3 is 16 residues. The CDR3 loop reads CASSFGSTGREGGYTF. CDR3 in DNA: TGTGCCAGCAGCTTTGGTAGTACAGGGAGGGAAGGTGGCTACACCTTC.

The chain combines TRBV5-3 with TRBJ1-2, with D unclear. TRBV5-3 is treated as an ORF (open reading frame) with a function not yet certain. The CDR3 sequence is 10 residues long. V was shortened by 6 bases and J by 8 bases, with 8 bases between the two germline ends. In DNA form, the CDR3 reads TGTGCCAGAATCGAGAGCGGCTACACCTTC. Its translation is CARIESGYTF.

V gene TRBV11-3 combines with J gene TRBJ2-2, with 9 bases identical to TRBD2. CDR1 and CDR2 from the germline V gene are SGHNT and YENEEA. The CDR3 has 13 residues. The J segment lost 8 bases and the V segment lost 3 bases, leaving 1 base of the junction unmatched. DNA for the CDR3: TGTGCCAGCAGCTTGGGACTAGCAGGGGAGCTGTTTTTT. Protein product: CASSLGLAGELFF.

V usage is TRBV10-2 and J usage is TRBJ2-2; D may correspond to TRBD1 or TRBD2 (5 bases each). V was shortened by 4 bases and J by 3 bases, with 6 bases between the two germline ends. CDR1 and CDR2 (germline): WSHSY, SAAADI. The CDR3 has 13 amino acids. CDR3 amino acids: CASSAGHTGELFF. The CDR3 region has the DNA TGCGCCAGCAGTGCGGGACACACCGGGGAGCTGTTTTTT.

The chain recombines TRBV9 with TRBJ2-2; perhaps TRBD1 as D (5 bases). The CDR3 is 18 residues long. CDR1 and CDR2 from the germline V gene are SGDLS and YYNGEE. With 5 bases removed from V and 6 bases from J, the gap between germline ends came to 26 bases. CDR3 region: CASSDNPRGREAAGELFF. In nucleotides, the CDR3 is TGTGCCAGCAGTGATAACCCAAGGGGCAGGGAAGCTGCCGGGGAGCTGTTTTTT.

The CDR3 reads CASIGRGLGYTF. The CDR3 DNA sequence: TGTGCCAGCATCGGCAGGGGGCTCGGCTACACCTTC. The chain employs TRBV2 and TRBJ1-2, with 8 bases fitting TRBD1. Per germline, CDR1 SNHLY and CDR2 FYNNEI. The CDR3 contains 12 residues. Trimming at V came to 7 bases and at J to 8 bases, leaving 6 bases not matched to a gene.